This T cell receptor (beta chain) was profiled in a study of blood T cell repertoires in COVID-19. For the study at large: Acute and convalescent COVID-19 samples came from the United States, Italy and Spain. T cells, B-cell-depleted T cells, or PBMCs supplied cDNA or gDNA.

The V gene lost 5 bases and the J gene lost 5 bases, with 18 bases spanning the gap. The CDR3 spans 15 residues. The V gene's germline CDR1 is SGHAT and CDR2 FQNNGV. Authors' data handling: Nucleated cell number was recorded as an estimate derived from reference gene primer amplification. The table came from immunoSEQ multiplex PCR; TCRdb's copy has only in-frame clones and leaves some out. Clone size and V and J calls were adopted from that table, with D and trimming inferred from the DNA. The top ten hold roughly 2.3% of the sample, which has approximately 240,000 clones, 80% to 85% seen once. The chain combines TRBV11-2 with TRBJ1-2, with D maybe TRBD1 (6 bases). This clonotype was sampled from a woman aged 55-69 years with acute or convalescent COVID-19. Sequencing used peripheral blood. CDR3 sequence reads: CASSRTGPTIYGYTF. Written as DNA, the CDR3 is TGTGCCAGCAGCCGTACAGGGCCCACGATATATGGCTACACCTTC.